This T cell receptor (beta chain) emerged from a study of beta chain features in type 1 diabetes (dated by TCRdb to 2016 to 2019). In the study overall: No differences in mean age, gender distribution, total cell number or subset yield were found between patients and healthy donors. Naive and central memory subsets were obtained from all 28 donors, but regulatory and stem cell-like memory subsets were isolated from only 8 patients and 8 healthy donors. In the study, TCRB repertoires of sorted circulating CD4+ T cell subsets from recently diagnosed type 1 diabetes patients were compared with those of matched healthy donors. A total of about 110,000,000 sorted cells were examined across all samples, and a strong correlation was observed between cell number per subset and RNA yield.

What the study reported, not specific to this receptor: Shorter templates might have been favored by PCR, but patient and control samples were amplified and corrected together, so both groups would have been affected equally by any skew. The naive, central memory and regulatory TCRB repertoires appeared to resemble one another more closely among patients than among healthy donors. Fewer insertions and more nucleotide deletions at VDJ recombination sites were observed in patients with type 1 diabetes, implying thymic rearrangement abnormalities. Only small numbers of individuals were included in the HLA sub-analyses, which left unresolved whether HLA type had any influence on TCRB rearrangement. Sequencing cDNA rather than genomic DNA could over-represent highly expressing activated cells, although activation and CD3 levels did not differ between groups. In all four CD4+ subsets, TCRB CDR3 length was moderately but significantly shorter in type 1 diabetes patients.

Looking up the germline V gene (reference sequence) yields CDR1 SSHAT and CDR2 FNYEAQ. The CDR3 spans 13 residues, from the cysteine through the phenylalanine. Only the CDR3 portion is preserved as DNA: 39 bases, with reading frame beginning at the first base. A single peripheral blood draw of roughly 0.11 L on average was collected from each donor into heparinised tubes. Using a panel that included CD45RO, CCR7, CD25, CD127, CD95 and CD27, naive, central memory, regulatory and stem cell-like memory CD4+ T cells were sorted on a BD FACSAria II. All sorted populations exceeded 95% purity. PBMCs were isolated right away by Lymphoprep density gradient centrifugation and were stained directly, without culture. To minimize batch effects, samples were stained and sorted in pairs, one healthy donor with one patient per experiment. A note on this clone: Its recognized antigen is unknown. No much larger clone is present one base from it, and per-base qualities are unavailable.

All of the isolated RNA was reverse transcribed with the High Capacity cDNA Reverse Transcription Kit, so expressed TCRB transcripts were sequenced. Naive, central memory and regulatory T cell samples underwent deep immunoSEQ sequencing, averaging approximately 3.3 million total reads per sample. Sorted cells were lysed in RLT buffer, and RNA was extracted using DNase-treated RNeasy Micro or Mini kits according to cell number. To prevent cross-contamination, every cell subset was processed on its own, while patient and healthy donor samples were processed together. The immunoSEQ multiplex PCR was used to amplify TCRB sequences from cDNA, generating 87-bp fragments that spanned the CDR3 region. The amplicons were sequenced using the Illumina HiSeq platform. The published analysis was carried out like this. Synthetic template baselines were used to correct PCR bias computationally, reads within Hamming distance 2 were collapsed, and singletons that could not be merged were discarded. By aligning reads against IMGT, V, D and J genes, CDR3 length, and insertions or deletions at six rearrangement sites were assigned. Clonotype counts were normalized to sorted cell number within each subset before computing true diversity and Gini coefficients with the tcR R package. The overlap coefficient, calculated on TCRB nucleotide sequences, was used to quantify repertoire sharing. As a proxy for the pre-selection repertoire, out-of-frame TCRB sequences from naive cells were analyzed. TCRdb holds this immuneACCESS table with in-frame rearrangements only. Some clones are missing; in checked studies, unresolved V genes explain under half, and the rest has no known cause. V and J calls and clone size are given by that table; D and trimming were obtained from the DNA. Here the sample has 390,000 or so clones; roughly 14% occur a single time. Together, the top ten hold 0.03% to 0.04% of the sample.

This clonotype was sampled from a man aged 30-40 years in good health. The sequence joins TRBV7-7 to TRBJ2-5, with TRBD2 identical over 9 junction bases. The sequenced material came from naive CD4+ T cells from blood. What the cell subset or site label conveys for this sample: true naive CD4+ T cells. This receptor carries the CDR3 CASGGWSKETQYF. The nucleotide sequence is given as TGTGCTAGCGGGGGTTGGAGTAAAGAGACCCAGTACTTC.